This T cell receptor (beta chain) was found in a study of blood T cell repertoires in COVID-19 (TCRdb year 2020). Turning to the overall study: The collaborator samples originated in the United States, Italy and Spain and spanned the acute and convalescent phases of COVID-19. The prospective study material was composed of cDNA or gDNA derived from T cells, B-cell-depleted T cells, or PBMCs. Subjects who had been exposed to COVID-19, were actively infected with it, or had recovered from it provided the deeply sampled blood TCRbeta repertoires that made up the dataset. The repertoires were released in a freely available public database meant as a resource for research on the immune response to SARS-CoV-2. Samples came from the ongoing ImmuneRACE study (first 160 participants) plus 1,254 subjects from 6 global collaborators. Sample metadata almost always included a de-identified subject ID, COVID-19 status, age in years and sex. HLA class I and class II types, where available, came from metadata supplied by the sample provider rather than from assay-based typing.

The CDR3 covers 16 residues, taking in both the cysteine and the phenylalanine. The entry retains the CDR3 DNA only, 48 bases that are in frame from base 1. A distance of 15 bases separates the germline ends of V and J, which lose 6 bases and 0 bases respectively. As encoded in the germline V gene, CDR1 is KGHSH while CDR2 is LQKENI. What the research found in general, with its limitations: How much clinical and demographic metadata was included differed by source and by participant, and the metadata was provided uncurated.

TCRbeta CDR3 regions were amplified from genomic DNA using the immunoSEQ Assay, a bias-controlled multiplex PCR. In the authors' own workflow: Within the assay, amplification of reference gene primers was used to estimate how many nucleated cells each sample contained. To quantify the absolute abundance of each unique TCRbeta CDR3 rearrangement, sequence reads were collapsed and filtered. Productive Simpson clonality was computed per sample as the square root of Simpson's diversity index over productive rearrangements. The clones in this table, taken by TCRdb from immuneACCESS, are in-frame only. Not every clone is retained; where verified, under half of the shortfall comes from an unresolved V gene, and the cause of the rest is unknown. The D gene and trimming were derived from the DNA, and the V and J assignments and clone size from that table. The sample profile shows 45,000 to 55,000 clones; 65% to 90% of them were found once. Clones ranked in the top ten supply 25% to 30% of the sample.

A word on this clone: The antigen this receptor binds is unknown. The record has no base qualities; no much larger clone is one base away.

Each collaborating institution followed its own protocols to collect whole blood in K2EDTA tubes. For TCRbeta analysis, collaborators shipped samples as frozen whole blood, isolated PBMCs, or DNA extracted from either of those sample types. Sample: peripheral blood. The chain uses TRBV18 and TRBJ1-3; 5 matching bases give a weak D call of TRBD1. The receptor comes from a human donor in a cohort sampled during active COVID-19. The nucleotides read TGTGCCAGCTCGGAGACAGCGGGGAGCTCTGGAAACACCATATATTTT. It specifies CASSETAGSSGNTIYF. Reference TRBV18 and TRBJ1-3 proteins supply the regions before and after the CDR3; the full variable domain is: NAGVMQNPRHLVRRRGQEARLRCSPMKGHSHVYWYRQLPEEGLKFMVYLQKENIIDESGMPKERFSAEFPKEGPSILRIQQVVRGDSAAYFCASSETAGSSGNTIYFGEGSWLTVV.